The next 21 T cell receptor beta chains were all read from a single sample in a study of Graves' ophthalmopathy and Graves' hyperthyroidism. The authors amplified TCR beta CDR3 regions, and they did so from RNA transcripts for repertoire sequencing. HTBI primers served in a first-round RT-PCR, which a second-round multiplex PCR followed. TCRdb reprocessed the multiplex PCR reads via MiXCR and lists one record per CDR3 protein. Counted here are 650,000 to 900,000 distinct CDR3 sequences, 35% to 50% occurring once; the ten biggest clones make up roughly 46%. The specimen was peripheral blood. The receptors stem from an adult man with Graves' ophthalmopathy.

The J gene is TRBJ2-1, the V gene TRBV25-1, with TRBD2 matching 8 bases. The junction had 13 bases not matched to a gene; V was cut back by 1 base and J by 5 bases. CDR1 and CDR2 (germline): MGHDK, SYGVNS. CDR3 length equals 18 residues. The CDR3 here is CASSEWPHGGRTHNEQFF. DNA of the CDR3: TGTGCCAGCAGTGAATGGCCCCATGGCGGGAGGACACACAATGAGCAGTTCTTC.

Note on this clonotype: A much bigger clone sits one base away, suggesting this may be a read error. This CDR3 fails to terminate in the conserved phenylalanine or tryptophan, so it likely reflects a read error. V and J are TRBV19 and TRBJ1-2, with 7 bases lining up with TRBD1. V lost 11 bases, J lost 4 bases, and 10 bases stayed unmatched. The CDR3 runs 13 residues. The germline gives CDR1 LNHDA, CDR2 SQIVND (reference sequence). This CDR3 is CAGSSGQSYGYTL. The CDR3 DNA is TGTGCCGGATCTTCGGGACAGTCCTATGGCTACACCCTC.

The chain combines TRBV6-1 with TRBJ1-1; 7 positions agree with TRBD1. Germline V gene lookup returns CDR1 MNHNS and CDR2 SASEGT. The V gene end was trimmed by 10 bases and the J gene end by 1 base; junction bases not matched to a gene: 6. The CDR3 sequence is 13 residues long. The CDR3 DNA is TGTGCCACCGGGGACAGACAGAACACTGAAGCTTTCTTT. Amino acid sequence: CATGDRQNTEAFF.

V and J are TRBV6-4 and TRBJ1-5, with D tentatively TRBD1 (5 bases). In germline, CDR1 is MRHNA, CDR2 SNTAGT. V lost 6 bases and J lost 3, with 9 bases in between. CDR3 length: 13 amino acids. The CDR3 spells CASSRDYNQPQHF. CDR3 DNA sequence: TGTGCCAGCAGCCGGGACTACAATCAGCCCCAGCATTTT.

Comment on this clonotype: This could be a read error, since a much larger clone is one nucleotide away. The genes are TRBV10-3 and TRBJ2-7, with 10 bases fitting TRBD2. This CDR3 comprises 14 residues. V was clipped by 8 bases and J by 0 bases; unmatched bases: 4. The germline gives CDR1 ENHRY, CDR2 SYGVKD. Here the CDR3 reads CAIGLAESSYEQYF. Here the CDR3 DNA reads TGTGCCATCGGACTAGCGGAAAGCTCCTACGAGCAGTACTTC.

This chain joins TRBV2 and TRBJ1-2; TRBD1 agrees at 7 bases. V gave up 6 bases and J gave up 4 bases; unmatched junction bases: 5. Looked up from germline, CDR1 is SNHLY and CDR2 is FYNNEI. This CDR3 has 13 residues. The CDR3 DNA reads as TGTGCCAGCAGACCACAGGGGCCCTATGGCTACACCTTC. The encoded protein is CASRPQGPYGYTF.

This clonotype was found many times. This rearrangement joins TRBV29-1 to TRBJ2-7, with D possibly TRBD1 on 6 matching bases. The ends were cut back, 4 bases at V and 4 bases at J, with 11 bases in the middle. CDR3 length: 12 residues. The germline V gene has CDR1 SQVTM and CDR2 ANQGSEA. The CDR3 DNA reads as TGCAGCGTTGGCAGGGGAAGGTACGAGCAGTACTTC. This encodes CSVGRGRYEQYF.

This rearrangement joins TRBV7-9 to TRBJ2-7; either TRBD1 or TRBD2 may supply D (5 bases each). V gave up 6 bases and J gave up 5 bases, with 11 bases separating them. Germline assignment: CDR1 SEHNR and CDR2 FQNEAQ (reference sequence). CDR3 size: 12 residues. Here the CDR3 reads CASSFRDHEQYF. CDR3 DNA sequence: TGTGCCAGCAGTTTTAGGGACCACGAGCAGTACTTC.

The gene calls are TRBV25-1 and TRBJ2-2; no clear D. The germline V gene encodes CDR1 MGHDK and CDR2 SYGVNS. The CDR3 loop spans 13 amino acids. Trimming pared 3 bases from V and 7 bases from J, leaving 9 bases between. CDR3 bases: TGTGCCAGCAGTGATAGTTTCAGCGGGGAGCTGTTTTTT. Residues: CASSDSFSGELFF.

DNA for the CDR3: TGTGCCAGCAGCCCAGAGGCGACGCCTTTCTTT. The encoded protein is CASSPEATPFF. This sequence joins TRBV7-9 and TRBJ1-1; D is unresolved. Trimming shortened V by 5 bases and J by 12 bases, and 13 bases separated the two germline ends. CDR3 size: 11 residues. Per germline, CDR1 SEHNR and CDR2 FQNEAQ (reference sequence).

This chain uses TRBV2 with TRBJ2-6; perhaps TRBD2 as D (7 bases). Trimming removed 7 bases at V and 0 bases at J, with 16 bases between. The CDR3 contains 17 residues. The germline V gene encodes CDR1 SNHLY and CDR2 FYNNEI. This CDR3 is CASNTLGGDSGANVLTF. The CDR3 DNA reads as TGTGCCAGCAATACCCTAGGGGGGGACTCTGGGGCCAACGTCCTGACTTTC.

The gene calls are TRBV5-1 and TRBJ2-7; TRBD1 aligns across 9 bases. V was clipped by 3 bases and J by 4 bases; unmatched bases: 8. This CDR3 has 15 amino acids. Germline lookup yields CDR1 SGHRS and CDR2 YFSETQ. The CDR3 protein is CASSSEGTGRYEQYF. The CDR3 DNA is TGCGCCAGCAGCTCGGAAGGGACAGGGCGTTACGAGCAGTACTTC. The whole variable domain, filled in from reference TRBV5-1 and TRBJ2-7, reads KAGVTQTPRYLIKTRGQQVTLSCSPISGHRSVSWYQQTPGQGLQFLFEYFSETQRNKGNFPGRFSGRQFSNSRSEMNVSTLELGDSALYLCASSSEGTGRYEQYFGPGTRLTVT.

The rearrangement links TRBV7-2 to TRBJ1-5; TRBD1 is a possible D gene (6 bases). V was clipped by 5 bases and J by 7 bases, with 18 bases between them. From germline, CDR1 is SGHTA and CDR2 FQGNSA. This CDR3 region has 15 residues. The CDR3 DNA follows: TGTGCCAGCAGCCCCATAACAGGGAACGAGCAGCCCCAGCATTTT. Amino acids: CASSPITGNEQPQHF.

The chain is built from TRBV25-1 and TRBJ1-6; 10 bases match TRBD1. The ends lost 6 bases at V and 1 base at J; junction bases unmatched: 9. In germline, CDR1 is MGHDK, CDR2 SYGVNS. The CDR3 extends over 18 amino acids. In DNA form, the CDR3 reads TGTGCCAGCAGCGCGGACAGGGGGTTCGGGTCCTATAATTCACCCCTCCACTTT. Protein sequence: CASSADRGFGSYNSPLHF.

The chain employs TRBV11-1 and TRBJ2-5; tentatively, D is TRBD1 (6 bases). Trimming removed 1 base from V and 1 base from J, with 10 bases in between. The CDR3 sequence is 15 residues long. Per the germline V gene, CDR1 is SGHAT and CDR2 is FQDESV (reference sequence). The CDR3 reads CASSLGQDIQETQYF. CDR3 nucleotides: TGTGCCAGCAGCTTAGGACAGGATATCCAAGAGACCCAGTACTTC.

This clonotype has more than one count but fewer than ten. This chain connects TRBV2 to TRBJ2-3; the D gene is possibly TRBD1 (6 bases). The CDR3 runs to 14 residues. Germline V CDR1 and CDR2: SNHLY, FYNNEI. V was pared by 8 bases and J by 4 bases, with 16 bases between. CDR3: CASLALTGADTQYF. CDR3 nucleotide sequence: TGTGCCAGCTTGGCCCTGACAGGCGCAGATACGCAGTATTTT.

As concerns this clonotype: This sequence may be a read error, since a much larger clone differs from it by one base. The CDR3 sequence is CASSPGLAGAVAQYF. The CDR3 DNA reads as TGTGCCAGCAGTCCGGGACTAGCGGGGGCAGTGGCCCAGTACTTC. J is TRBJ2-5 and V is TRBV7-9; TRBD2 matches at 14 bases. Unmatched junction bases numbered 9, after V lost 6 bases and J lost 9 bases. The germline V gene encodes CDR1 SEHNR and CDR2 FQNEAQ (reference sequence). The CDR3 covers 15 residues.

This clonotype showed up many times. The chain has TRBV7-2 and TRBJ2-2, with 9 nucleotides matching TRBD1. The germline CDR1 and CDR2 sequences are SGHTA and FQGNSA. J gave up 4 bases and V 1 base, and 1 base lay outside the gene matches. CDR3 size: 15 residues. As DNA, the CDR3 is TGTGCCAGCAGCTTAGGGACAGGGGTCACCGGGGAGCTGTTTTTT. Amino acids: CASSLGTGVTGELFF.

In this sample, this clonotype turned up once. The chain combines TRBV4-2 with TRBJ2-5; TRBD1 matches 8 bases. V gave up 4 bases and J gave up 4 bases; unmatched junction bases: 5. This CDR3 is 14 amino acids long. Per germline, CDR1 LGHNA and CDR2 YNFKEQ. CDR3 bases: TGTGCCAGCAGCCGGAACGGACAGGGAGAGACCCAGTACTTC. Protein: CASSRNGQGETQYF.

This clonotype has just one count. With a much larger clone just one base away, this may be a read error. This chain links TRBV9 with TRBJ1-1; no clear D. Germline CDR1 is SGDLS and CDR2 is YYNGEE. The V end lost 0 bases, the J end lost 4 bases, and 13 bases lay between the germline ends. The CDR3 covers 15 residues. The CDR3 reads CASSVDRGKGTEAFF. As DNA, the CDR3 is TGTGCCAGCAGCGTAGACCGGGGAAAGGGCACTGAAGCTTTCTTT.

The chain joins TRBV19 to TRBJ1-5; the D gene is possibly TRBD1 (6 bases). V was cut by 3 bases and J by 3 bases, with 12 bases left in between. The germline CDR1 and CDR2 sequences are LNHDA and SQIVND (reference sequence). The CDR3 is 15 amino acids. DNA for the CDR3: TGTGCCAGTAGTATCGGGGGCGCAGTCAATCAGCCCCAGCATTTT. It codes for CASSIGGAVNQPQHF. Variable domain in full (rest from reference TRBV19 and TRBJ1-5): DGGITQSPKYLFRKEGQNVTLSCEQNLNHDAMYWYRQDPGQGLRLIYYSQIVNDFQKGDIAEGYSVSREKKESFPLTVTSAQKNPTAFYLCASSIGGAVNQPQHFGDGTRLSIL.